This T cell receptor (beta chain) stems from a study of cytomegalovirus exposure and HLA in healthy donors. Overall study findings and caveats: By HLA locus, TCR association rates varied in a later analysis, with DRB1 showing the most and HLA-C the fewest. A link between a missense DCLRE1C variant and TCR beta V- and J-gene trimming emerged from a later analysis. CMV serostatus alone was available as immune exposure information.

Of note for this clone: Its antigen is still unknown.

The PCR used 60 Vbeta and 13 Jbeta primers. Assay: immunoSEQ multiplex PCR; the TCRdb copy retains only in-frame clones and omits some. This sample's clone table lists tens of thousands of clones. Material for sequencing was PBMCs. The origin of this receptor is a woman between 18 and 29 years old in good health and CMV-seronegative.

CDR3 in amino acids: CASSDVLAGGSYEQYF. The CDR3 bases are TGTGCCAGCAGTGACGTACTAGCGGGAGGATCCTACGAGCAGTACTTC. The chain is built from TRBV6-1 and TRBJ2-7, with TRBD2 identical over 12 bases. J was trimmed by 1 base and V by 3 bases; bases with no gene match: 4. Germline V gene lookup returns CDR1 MNHNS and CDR2 SASEGT. The CDR3 is 16 amino acids.